The T cell receptor beta chain under discussion was sequenced for a study of regulatory T cells in long-lasting Graves disease. Time point given: newly diagnosed GD, antithyroid drugs for less than 3 months. PBMC-extracted RNA yielded the TCR library. Germline V gene lookup returns CDR1 LGHDT and CDR2 YNNKEL (reference sequence). The V gene lost 5 bases and the J gene lost 8 bases, with 13 bases spanning the gap. CDR3 length equals 13 residues. Sequencing libraries for TCR beta were prepared with iRepertoire HTBI primers and Arm-PCR of CDR3 regions. Each CDR3 protein gets one entry after TCRdb re-called the multiplex PCR reads with MiXCR. The sample has 550,000 to 700,000 distinct CDR3 sequences, about 16% seen once. The same sample was also studied in work on T cells in Graves' hyperthyroidism and ophthalmopathy. In that study: A first-round RT-PCR of the TCR CDR3 used the HTBI primer set.

The sample was peripheral blood mononuclear cells (PBMCs), taken at new diagnosis, from a patient treated with antithyroid drugs. The TCR was taken from a young man with Graves disease. J is TRBJ2-1 and V is TRBV3-1; D gene ambiguous. Here the CDR3 reads CASSAPSRHEQFF. Here the CDR3 DNA reads TGTGCCAGCAGCGCCCCTAGTCGTCATGAGCAGTTCTTC.